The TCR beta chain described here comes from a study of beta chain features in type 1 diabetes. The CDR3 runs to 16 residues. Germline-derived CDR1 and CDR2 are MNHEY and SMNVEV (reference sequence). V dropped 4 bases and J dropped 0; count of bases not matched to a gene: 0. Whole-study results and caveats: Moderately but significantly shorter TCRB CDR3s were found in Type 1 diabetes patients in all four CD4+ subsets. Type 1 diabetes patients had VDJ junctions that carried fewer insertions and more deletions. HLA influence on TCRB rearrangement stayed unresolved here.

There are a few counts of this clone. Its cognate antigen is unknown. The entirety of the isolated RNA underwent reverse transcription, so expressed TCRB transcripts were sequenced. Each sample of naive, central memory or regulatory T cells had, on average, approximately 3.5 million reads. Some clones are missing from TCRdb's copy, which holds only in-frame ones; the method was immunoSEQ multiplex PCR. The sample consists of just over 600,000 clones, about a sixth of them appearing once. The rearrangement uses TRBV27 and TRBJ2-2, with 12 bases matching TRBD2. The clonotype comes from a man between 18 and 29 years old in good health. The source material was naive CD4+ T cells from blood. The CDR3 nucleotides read TGTGCCAGCAGTTGGACTAGCGGGGCGAACACCGGGGAGCTGTTTTTT. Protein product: CASSWTSGANTGELFF.